The 5 T cell receptor beta chains presented below share a single source sample, sequenced in a study of CD8+ T cells in alopecia areata. Extraction of RNA preceded its reverse transcription into cDNA, which served as the sequencing template. Sequencing was performed with immunoSEQ multiplex PCR; in TCRdb, only in-frame clones are kept and a portion is missing. In the table there are about 40,000 clones, roughly 92% of which are singletons. The treatment here: oral pan-JAK inhibitor, 5-10 mg twice daily. The sequenced sample was CD8+ T cells sorted from blood, obtained at week 24, from a patient treated with tofacitinib. These receptors came from a human donor with alopecia areata.

The chain carries TRBV29-1 and TRBJ1-1; the D gene is possibly TRBD1 (5 bases). This CDR3 is built from 16 residues. V gave up 5 bases and J gave up 4 bases, with 23 bases separating them. Per germline, CDR1 SQVTM and CDR2 ANQGSEA. The CDR3 sequence: CSVWDPGNPGVTEAFF. In DNA form, the CDR3 reads TGCAGCGTTTGGGACCCCGGAAACCCTGGGGTCACTGAAGCTTTCTTT. Looking up the rest from reference TRBV29-1 and TRBJ1-1 gives the full variable domain: SAVISQKPSRDICQRGTSLTIQCQVDSQVTMMFWYRQQPGQSLTLIATANQGSEATYESGFVIDKFPISRPNLTFSTLTVSNMSPEDSSIYLCSVWDPGNPGVTEAFFGQGTRLTVV.

The rearrangement links TRBV2 to TRBJ1-1, with TRBD1 matching 9 bases. Germline-derived CDR1 and CDR2 are SNHLY and FYNNEI. With V trimmed by 6 bases and J by 0 bases, 8 bases remained unmatched. This CDR3 contains 16 residues. The CDR3 reads CASRTGTGTLNTEAFF. The DNA of the CDR3 is TGTGCCAGCAGAACCGGGACAGGGACTCTGAACACTGAAGCTTTCTTT. The full variable domain, rest sourced from reference TRBV2 and TRBJ1-1, is EPEVTQTPSHQVTQMGQEVILRCVPISNHLYFYWYRQILGQKVEFLVSFYNNEISEKSEIFDDQFSVERPDGSNFTLKIRSTKLEDSAMYFCASRTGTGTLNTEAFFGQGTRLTVV.

This chain uses TRBV13 with TRBJ1-5; D not resolved. With 2 bases removed from V and 5 bases from J, the gap between germline ends came to 4 bases. Germline-derived CDR1 and CDR2 are PRHDT and FYEKMQ (reference sequence). This CDR3 comprises 12 residues. The CDR3 here is CASSLRHQPQHF. The CDR3, as DNA: TGTGCCAGCAGCTTACGCCATCAGCCCCAGCATTTT.

This clone was detected only once. The gene calls are TRBV28 and TRBJ2-7; no clear D. The V end was cut by 3 bases, the J end by 7 bases, with 13 bases between. The CDR3 loop spans 13 amino acids. Germline CDR1 and CDR2: MDHEN and SYDVKM. The CDR3 DNA is TGTGCCAGCAGTTTGGAGCTCGCTCTTGAGCAGTACTTC. It specifies CASSLELALEQYF.

This rearrangement joins TRBV2 to TRBJ2-2; possibly TRBD1 for D (6 bases). Germline V gene lookup returns CDR1 SNHLY and CDR2 FYNNEI. The CDR3 covers 16 residues. V was cut by 5 bases and J by 4 bases, with 17 bases left in between. This CDR3 reads CASSYTGPQATGELFF. CDR3 DNA sequence: TGTGCCAGCAGTTATACAGGGCCCCAGGCCACCGGGGAGCTGTTTTTT.